This T cell receptor beta chain appears in the sequencing data of a study of blood T cell repertoires in COVID-19. Original methodology: Researchers report that nucleated cell counts were estimated from reference gene primer amplification. Measured with immunoSEQ multiplex PCR; TCRdb has only the in-frame clones, and not every one. That table is the source of V, J and clone size, and D and trimming were worked out from the DNA. The sample has a few hundred thousand clones, about 88% seen once. The J segment lost 5 bases and the V segment lost 1 base, leaving 11 bases of the junction unmatched. In germline, CDR1 is LGHDT, CDR2 YNNKEL (reference sequence). CDR3 length: 17 residues. Enrollees, about 18 to 89 years old, lived in about two dozen US areas. Either two negative PCRs, clearance, or symptom resolution qualified Cohort 3 donors as recovered.

The chain has TRBV3-1 (or the pseudogene TRBV3-2) and TRBJ2-7; 10 bases map to TRBD1. This receptor was taken from a woman in her 30s who had recovered from COVID-19. Sample: PBMCs or T cells enriched from blood (not recorded which). Written as DNA, the CDR3 is TGTGCCAGCAGCCAAGTAGGTGAGGGACAGGGGTCGGACGAGCAGTACTTC. It is translated as CASSQVGEGQGSDEQYF.